The 9 T cell receptor beta chains presented below share a single source sample, sequenced in a study of T cell responses to AZD1222 COVID-19 vaccine. Clones were sequenced by immunoSEQ multiplex PCR, and TCRdb holds only the in-frame ones, with some missing. The sample consists of 140,000 or so clones, roughly 92% of them appearing once. The specimen was peripheral blood, collected on day 0 of AZD1222 vaccination. The receptors derive from an adult in good health.

The chain combines TRBV18 with TRBJ2-7, with D possibly matching TRBD2 (6 bases). Trimming pared 4 bases from V and 4 bases from J, leaving 14 bases between. From germline, CDR1 is KGHSH and CDR2 LQKENI. This CDR3 spans 14 amino acids. In DNA form, the CDR3 reads TGTGCCAGCTCACGGCTACCCGGGAGATACGAGCAGTACTTC. Translation gives CASSRLPGRYEQYF.

This chain connects TRBV9 to TRBJ2-7; D might be TRBD2 (6 bases). CDR3 length equals 13 residues. With 7 bases removed from V and 2 bases from J, the gap between germline ends came to 13 bases. CDR1 SGDLS and CDR2 YYNGEE come from the germline V gene. This CDR3 is CASGWGDPYEQYF. CDR3 sequence (DNA): TGTGCCAGCGGATGGGGGGACCCCTACGAGCAGTACTTC. The whole variable domain, filled in from reference TRBV9 and TRBJ2-7, reads DSGVTQTPKHLITATGQRVTLRCSPRSGDLSVYWYQQSLDQGLQFLIQYYNGEERAKGNILERFSAQQFPDLHSELNLSSLELGDSALYFCASGWGDPYEQYFGPGTRLTVT.

The chain recombines TRBV3-1 (or the pseudogene TRBV3-2) with TRBJ1-1; a weak D match, TRBD1 (5 bases). The CDR3 has 14 residues. V was shortened by 0 bases and J by 10 bases, with 15 bases between the two germline ends. Looked up from germline, CDR1 is LGHDT and CDR2 is YNNKEL (reference sequence). The CDR3 protein is CASSQDWGVRAAFF. CDR3 coding DNA: TGTGCCAGCAGCCAAGATTGGGGGGTTCGTGCAGCTTTCTTT.

V gene TRBV18 combines with J gene TRBJ2-4, with 9 bases lining up with TRBD2. This CDR3 contains 15 residues. Unmatched junction bases numbered 5, after V lost 1 base and J lost 7 bases. Germline assignment: CDR1 KGHSH and CDR2 LQKENI. The CDR3 loop reads CASSPRWTSVNIQYF. The CDR3 DNA reads TGTGCCAGCTCACCACGATGGACTAGCGTCAACATTCAGTACTTC.

This chain joins TRBV5-1 and TRBJ2-5, with a weak D call TRBD2 (6 bases). The CDR3 has 16 residues. The V and J ends lost 4 bases and 5 bases respectively, with 21 bases between them. Germline V gene lookup returns CDR1 SGHRS and CDR2 YFSETQ. The chain's CDR3 is CASSRLEGRGRETQYF. The CDR3 DNA is TGCGCCAGCAGCCGCCTGGAGGGGCGGGGCCGGGAGACCCAGTACTTC.

This clone was observed once. J is TRBJ2-2 and V is TRBV5-1; D is ambiguous. Germline CDR1 is SGHRS and CDR2 is YFSETQ. CDR3 size: 16 residues. The V and J ends lost 0 bases and 6 bases respectively, with 15 bases between them. In DNA form, the CDR3 reads TGCGCCAGCAGCTTGGACGCTAGAAAGGGTGCCGGGGAGCTGTTTTTT. Protein product: CASSLDARKGAGELFF.

The chain uses TRBV19 and TRBJ1-4; a possible D gene is TRBD1 (5 bases). Trimming took 5 bases from V and 10 from J, leaving 11 bases between them. CDR3 length equals 12 residues. Germline lookup yields CDR1 LNHDA and CDR2 SQIVND (reference sequence). CDR3 nucleotides: TGTGCCAGTAGTCATCGCGGGGGAAAACTGTTTTTT. Translation gives CASSHRGGKLFF.

The V and J genes are TRBV27 and TRBJ2-7; possible D gene TRBD2, 5 bases. Germline V gives CDR1 MNHEY, CDR2 SMNVEV (reference sequence). The CDR3 has 14 residues. Trimming shortened V by 5 bases and J by 5 bases, and 16 bases separated the two germline ends. The CDR3 DNA sequence: TGTGCCAGCAGTCCACTAGGTACGAGCCACGAGCAGTACTTC. Its protein is CASSPLGTSHEQYF.

J is TRBJ1-5 and V is TRBV6-5, with D possibly matching TRBD1 (5 bases). CDR3 length equals 13 residues. V shed 7 bases and J shed 4 bases, with 11 bases lying between them. Germline lookup yields CDR1 MNHEY and CDR2 SVGAGI. The CDR3 DNA reads as TGTGCCAGCACCCTAGACAGAAATCAGCCCCAGCATTTT. It yields the protein CASTLDRNQPQHF.